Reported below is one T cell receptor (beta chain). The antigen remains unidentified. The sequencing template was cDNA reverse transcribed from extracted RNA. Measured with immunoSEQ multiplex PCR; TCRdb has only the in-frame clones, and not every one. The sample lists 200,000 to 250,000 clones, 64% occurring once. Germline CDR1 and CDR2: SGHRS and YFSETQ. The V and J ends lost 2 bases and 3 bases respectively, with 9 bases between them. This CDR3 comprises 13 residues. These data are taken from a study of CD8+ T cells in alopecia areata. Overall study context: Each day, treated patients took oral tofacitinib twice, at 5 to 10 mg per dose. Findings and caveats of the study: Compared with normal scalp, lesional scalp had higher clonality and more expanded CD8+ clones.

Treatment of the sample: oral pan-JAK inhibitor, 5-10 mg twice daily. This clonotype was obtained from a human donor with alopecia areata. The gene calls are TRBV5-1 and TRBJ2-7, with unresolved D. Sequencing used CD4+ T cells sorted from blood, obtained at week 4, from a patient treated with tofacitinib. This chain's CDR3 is CASSLEQNYEQYF. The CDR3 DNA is TGCGCCAGCAGCTTAGAACAAAACTACGAGCAGTACTTC.